This TCR beta chain was observed in a study of blood T cell repertoires in COVID-19 (TCRdb year 2020). Describing the broader study: Collaborator samples came from the United States, Italy and Spain and covered acute and convalescent phases of COVID-19. The material from the prospective study consisted of cDNA or gDNA derived from T cells, B-cell-depleted T cells, or PBMCs. Where available, HLA class I and class II types were taken from metadata supplied by the sample provider and were not determined by assay-based typing. A de-identified subject ID, COVID-19 status, age in years and sex were almost always included in the sample metadata. Subjects who had been exposed to COVID-19, were actively infected with it, or had recovered from it provided the deeply sampled blood TCRbeta repertoires that made up the dataset. A freely available public database, intended as a resource for researchers studying the immune response to SARS-CoV-2, is where the repertoires were released. The samples were drawn from two sources: the first 160 participants of the ongoing ImmuneRACE study, and 1,000 to 1,500 subjects contributed by 6 global collaborators. The research as a whole found: Clinical and demographic metadata were provided uncurated, with the amount varying by source and participant.

Whole blood was collected in K2EDTA tubes by collaborating institutions according to the institutions' own protocols. For TCRbeta analysis, collaborator samples were shipped as frozen whole blood, as isolated PBMCs, or as DNA extracted from either sample type. Comments on this clone: What antigen it recognizes has not been identified. Per-nucleotide qualities are absent, and no much larger clonotype sits a single base away.

At the junction V is shortened by 5 bases and J by 6 bases; bases outside the gene matches: 10. The germline V gene gives CDR1 as MGHDK and CDR2 as SYGVNS. Its CDR3 holds 15 amino acids, cysteine through phenylalanine. Here the CDR3 DNA is all that survives: 45 bases in frame from base 1. The immunoSEQ Assay, a bias-controlled multiplex PCR, was used to amplify TCRbeta CDR3 regions from genomic DNA. The published analysis was carried out like this. Within the assay, amplification of reference gene primers was used to estimate how many nucleated cells each sample contained. Sequence reads were collapsed and filtered to measure the absolute abundance of every unique TCRbeta CDR3 rearrangement. For each sample, productive Simpson clonality was calculated by taking the square root of Simpson's diversity index across productive rearrangements. Entries here come from immuneACCESS through TCRdb and include only in-frame sequences with V and J called. Some clones fail to appear in such tables; in the studies checked, an unresolved V gene covers under half of the shortfall, and the cause of the remainder is unknown. The DNA was the basis for D and trimming; V, J and clone size are from that table. Recorded for this sample are around 140,000 clones; 81% of them occurred a single time. The ten largest clones add up to more than 8% of the sample.

This sequence originates from a human donor in a cohort sampled during active COVID-19. The V and J genes are TRBV25-1 and TRBJ2-7, and 10 junctional nucleotides match TRBD1. Sequenced sample: peripheral blood. The CDR3 has the sequence CASSTQDRGVLEQYF. The nucleotides read TGTGCCAGCAGTACCCAGGACAGGGGGGTTCTCGAGCAGTACTTC.